The rows below give T cell receptor beta chains drawn from one sample of a study of T cell responses to AZD1222 COVID-19 vaccine. Repertoires were generated with immunoSEQ multiplex PCR, while TCRdb's copy carries only in-frame clones and drops some. The table lists about 140,000 clones, just under 95% of them singletons. Material: peripheral blood, obtained on day 0 of AZD1222 vaccination. Receptor source: an adult in good health. Each CDR3 is given with its conserved first and last residue. D genes are given only for firm matches. Size values are once, few and many counts, or a class for expanded clones, and some rows have none.

15 | TRBJ2-1 | NA | TRBV11-3 | TRBD1 | TGTGCCAGCAGCCAGGACAGGGCGTTCTACAATGAGCAGTTCTTC | CASSQDRAFYNEQFF
17 | TRBJ2-7 | NA | TRBV7-7 | NA | TGTGCTAGCAGCTTTCTTCCCATAACAACACCAGCCTACGAGCAGTACTTC | CASSFLPITTPAYEQYF
14 | TRBJ1-2 | NA | TRBV28 | TRBD1 | TGTGCCAGCAGTCCCCCGACAGGGAGCCATGGCTACACCTTC | CASSPPTGSHGYTF
14 | TRBJ2-1 | NA | TRBV10-3 | NA | TGTGCCATCAGCGGTAAGACTAGTTTCCGCGAGCAGTTCTTC | CAISGKTSFREQFF
13 | TRBJ1-2 | NA | TRBV27 | NA | TGTGCCAGCAGTCCAAGACTGGTGAACGGCTACACCTTC | CASSPRLVNGYTF
16 | TRBJ2-3 | NA | TRBV2 | TRBD2 | TGTGCCAGCAGTGATGGACTAGCGGGAAGGGTGAATACGCAGTATTTT | CASSDGLAGRVNTQYF
11 | TRBJ1-1 | NA | TRBV7-9 | NA | TGTGCCTCTGGACGGAGGGTAGAAGCTTTCTTT | CASGRRVEAFF
16 | TRBJ2-6 | NA | TRBV3-1/TRBV3-2 | NA | TGTGCCAGCAGCCATCGTGGGTTCTCTGGGGCCAACGTCCTGACTTTC | CASSHRGFSGANVLTF
12 | TRBJ2-3 | NA | TRBV6-6 | NA | TGTGCCAGCAACCAGCGCACAGATACGCAGTATTTT | CASNQRTDTQYF
14 | TRBJ2-1 | NA | TRBV4-1 | NA | TGCGCCAGCTCCCCTTTTGTTTTGACCAATGAGCAGTTCTTC | CASSPFVLTNEQFF
16 | TRBJ2-2 | once | TRBV18 | NA | TGTGCCAGCTCCCCAGGGCAGCTAGCGAACACCGGGGAGCTGTTTTTT | CASSPGQLANTGELFF
12 | TRBJ2-7 | once | TRBV3-1/TRBV3-2 | NA | TGTGCCAGCAGCCAAGATCGACAGAAGCAGTACTTC | CASSQDRQKQYF
14 | TRBJ1-5 | few | TRBV5-8 | NA | TGTGCCAGCAGCTTGGGATTCAGCAATCAGCCCCAGCATTTT | CASSLGFSNQPQHF
16 | TRBJ2-5 | NA | TRBV3-1/TRBV3-2 | TRBD2 | TGTGCCAGCACCAAACGACTAGCGGGGGCCCAAGAGACCCAGTACTTC | CASTKRLAGAQETQYF
15 | TRBJ2-7 | few | TRBV7-6 | TRBD1 | TGTGCCAGCAGCTTAGACGGGACAGCACTGTCCGAGCAGTACTTC | CASSLDGTALSEQYF
16 | TRBJ2-1 | NA | TRBV7-8 | TRBD1 | TGTGCCAGCAGCTTAGTGACGAGACAGGGGAGGAATGAGCAGTTCTTC | CASSLVTRQGRNEQFF
17 | TRBJ1-4 | NA | TRBV27 | NA | TGTGCCAGCAGTCTGACCCAGGGTTCAGCAACTAATGAAAAACTGTTTTTT | CASSLTQGSATNEKLFF
14 | TRBJ1-2 | NA | TRBV5-1 | TRBD1 | TGCGCCAGCAGCCCCGGGACAGGGGGCAATGGCTACACCTTC | CASSPGTGGNGYTF
16 | TRBJ1-5 | NA | TRBV19 | TRBD1 | TGTGCCAGTAGTAGGACAGGGGGCAGCGGCAATCAGCCCCAGCATTTT | CASSRTGGSGNQPQHF
14 | TRBJ2-4 | NA | TRBV19 | TRBD1 | TGTGCCAGTACCCCGACAGGGGGGAAAAACATTCAGTACTTC | CASTPTGGKNIQYF
15 | TRBJ1-5 | NA | TRBV9 | NA | TGTGCCAGCAGCTCCTCAACCGGGGGGAATCAGCCCCAGCATTTT | CASSSSTGGNQPQHF
16 | TRBJ1-2 | NA | TRBV28 | TRBD1 | TGTGCCAGCAGTTCCCCCCCCCTGCACAGGGGAAGAGGCTACACCTTC | CASSSPPLHRGRGYTF
15 | TRBJ1-1 | NA | TRBV7-9 | NA | TGTGCCAGCAGCGCCTATGAGTCGGGGGGCCCTGAAGCTTTCTTT | CASSAYESGGPEAFF
16 | TRBJ1-5 | NA | TRBV5-6 | NA | TGTGCCAGCAGCCTCGCCGCAGGGACACCCAATCAGCCCCAGCATTTT | CASSLAAGTPNQPQHF
13 | TRBJ1-5 | NA | TRBV2 | NA | TGTGCCAGCAGTTCCCAGGTGAATCAGCCCCAGCATTTT | CASSSQVNQPQHF
14 | TRBJ1-5 | NA | TRBV25-1 | NA | TGTGCCAGCAGTCCCCGACAGCACAATCAGCCCCAGCATTTT | CASSPRQHNQPQHF
15 | TRBJ2-1 | NA | TRBV2 | TRBD2 | TGTGCCAGCAGTTCTAGCGGGCTGGCCTACAATGAGCAGTTCTTC | CASSSSGLAYNEQFF
13 | TRBJ1-1 | NA | TRBV4-1 | NA | TGCGCCAGCAGCCAAGGGGGTTTCACTGAAGCTTTCTTT | CASSQGGFTEAFF
13 | TRBJ2-5 | NA | TRBV18 | NA | TGTGCCAGCTCAGCGGGCGGCCAAGAGACCCAGTACTTC | CASSAGGQETQYF
16 | TRBJ1-4 | once | TRBV6-2/TRBV6-3 | NA | TGTGCCAGCAGTTCCAATAGACGGACAACTAATGAAAAACTGTTTTTT | CASSSNRRTTNEKLFF
14 | TRBJ2-5 | NA | TRBV2 | NA | TGTGCCAGCAGCGAGGACGGCCTAGGAGAGGCCCAGTACTTC | CASSEDGLGEAQYF
14 | TRBJ1-4 | NA | TRBV6-5 | TRBD1 | TGTGCCAGCAGTTACTCCTCAGGGGGCGGAAAACTGTTTTTT | CASSYSSGGGKLFF
15 | TRBJ2-2 | NA | TRBV24-1 | TRBD1 | TGTGCCACCGAGTCAGCTGACAGGGACACCGGGGAGCTGTTTTTT | CATESADRDTGELFF
13 | TRBJ1-2 | NA | TRBV18 | TRBD1 | TGTGCCAGCTCACCCCGGACAGGGGATGGCTACACCTTC | CASSPRTGDGYTF
16 | TRBJ2-2 | NA | TRBV19 | NA | TGTGCCAGTAGGGATGGGGGAATTGTCGGCACCGGGGAGCTGTTTTTT | CASRDGGIVGTGELFF
14 | TRBJ1-2 | NA | TRBV6-5 | NA | TGTGCCAGCAGTCCCGGGAGCCCTTTGGGTGGCTACACCTTC | CASSPGSPLGGYTF
15 | TRBJ2-1 | NA | TRBV5-1 | TRBD1 | TGCGCCAGCAGCTTGGGACAGGGGTCCTACAATGAGCAGTTCTTC | CASSLGQGSYNEQFF
13 | TRBJ2-2 | NA | TRBV9 | NA | TGTGCCAGCAGCCCGGACTACACCGGGGAGCTGTTTTTT | CASSPDYTGELFF
17 | TRBJ1-1 | NA | TRBV19 | NA | TGTGCCAGTAGTATAGGCCTGGGTCGAGAGGCTGGAACTGAAGCTTTCTTT | CASSIGLGREAGTEAFF
14 | TRBJ2-1 | NA | TRBV11-3 | NA | TGTGCCAGCAGCTTACAGGGATCATTCAGTGAGCAGTTCTTC | CASSLQGSFSEQFF
15 | TRBJ1-6 | NA | TRBV13 | NA | TGTGCCAGCAGCTCCACAGGGTCCAAGGGGTCACCCCTCCACTTT | CASSSTGSKGSPLHF
14 | TRBJ2-1 | NA | TRBV5-1 | NA | TGCGCCAGCAGCTTGGGGGGGCCTTACAATGAGCAGTTCTTC | CASSLGGPYNEQFF
13 | TRBJ1-1 | NA | TRBV7-2 | NA | TGTGCCAGCAGCTTATCACGGGGGACTGAAGCTTTCTTT | CASSLSRGTEAFF
14 | TRBJ2-5 | NA | TRBV6-6 | NA | TGTGCCAGCAGAGATAGAGACCTCGGTTTGACCCAGTACTTC | CASRDRDLGLTQYF
17 | TRBJ1-1 | NA | TRBV7-9 | NA | TGTGCCAGCAGCTCGTCCATGGGGTCAGGAGTGAACACTGAAGCTTTCTTT | CASSSSMGSGVNTEAFF
16 | TRBJ2-2 | NA | TRBV11-2 | TRBD2 | TGTGCCAGCAGCTTACTAGCGGGAGTGGTCACCGGGGAGCTGTTTTTT | CASSLLAGVVTGELFF
11 | TRBJ2-5 | NA | TRBV10-3 | NA | TGTGCCAGCCAGGACGGAGAGACCCAGTACTTC | CASQDGETQYF
16 | TRBJ1-3 | NA | TRBV19 | TRBD1 | TGTGCCAGTAGCGACGCGACAGGGGGATCTGGAAACACCATATATTTT | CASSDATGGSGNTIYF
14 | TRBJ2-7 | NA | TRBV27 | TRBD2 | TGTGCCAGCAGTTTCGGGGGGGCATCCTACGAGCAGTACTTC | CASSFGGASYEQYF
13 | TRBJ1-5 | NA | TRBV18 | NA | TGTGCCAGCTCAGTTCACGCCAATCAGCCCCAGCATTTT | CASSVHANQPQHF
17 | TRBJ2-7 | NA | TRBV1 | NA | TGCACCAGCAGCCAAAAATGGAGCGGGAGTATTTTGTACGAGCAGTACTTC | CTSSQKWSGSILYEQYF
15 | TRBJ2-2 | NA | TRBV9 | TRBD1 | TGTGCCAGCAGCCCGACAGGGGGGAACACCGGGGAGCTGTTTTTT | CASSPTGGNTGELFF
14 | TRBJ1-6 | NA | TRBV15 | NA | TGTGCCACCAGCAGAGACAGGGGAGGGTCACCCCTCCACTTT | CATSRDRGGSPLHF
15 | TRBJ2-2 | NA | TRBV11-2 | NA | TGTGCCAGCAGACTAGCCCGCCAGGGTAGGGGGGAGCTGTTTTTT | CASRLARQGRGELFF